This passage covers 25 T cell receptor beta chains from one sample sequenced in a study of identical twins (TCRdb year 2016). Libraries were built with 5' RACE. Sequencing used an Illumina HiSeq 2000. Clones were called with MiXCR by TCRdb after fastp trimmed the public reads at Q25, and only in-frame beta chains were retained. CDR3 protein sequences are deduplicated, and each keeps its most common genes and DNA. The sample table contains around 480,000 distinct CDR3 sequences; only one count was recorded for roughly 13% of them. Clones ranked in the top ten supply approximately 0.98% of the sample. In addition, the sample was reused for a study of yellow fever vaccine responses in identical twins.

The sequenced sample consisted of CD4+ T cells sorted from blood. These receptors were collected from a woman between 18 and 30 years old in good health.

A few counts support this clonotype. V usage is TRBV7-2 and J usage is TRBJ2-3; tentative D call: TRBD2 (6 bases). Deletions cut 2 bases from V and 0 bases from J, with 15 bases between. This CDR3 has 17 amino acids. Germline assignment: CDR1 SGHTA and CDR2 FQGNSA. The DNA of the CDR3 is TGTGCCAGCAGCTTAAAGACTAGTCCCTCTAGCACAGATACGCAGTATTTT. It encodes CASSLKTSPSSTDTQYF.

Ten or more counts support this clonotype. J is TRBJ2-3 and V is TRBV5-1; no reliable D call. Germline CDR1 SGHRS, CDR2 YFSETQ. This CDR3 is 13 amino acids long. V was trimmed by 0 bases and J by 4 bases, leaving 6 bases between them. The CDR3 DNA follows: TGCGCCAGCAGCTTGGGGCTTCCAGATACGCAGTATTTT. It is translated as CASSLGLPDTQYF.

V and J are TRBV7-9 and TRBJ2-7; D gene ambiguous. The CDR3 runs 12 residues. Germline loops: CDR1 SEHNR, CDR2 FQNEAQ (reference sequence). Trimming cost V 5 bases and J 4 bases, with 9 bases left between them. The CDR3 sequence: CASSPRIYEQYF. The CDR3 nucleotides are TGTGCCAGCAGCCCCCGGATATACGAGCAGTACTTC. Looking up the rest from reference TRBV7-9 and TRBJ2-7 gives the full variable domain: DTGVSQNPRHKITKRGQNVTFRCDPISEHNRLYWYRQTLGQGPEFLTYFQNEAQLEKSRLLSDRFSAERPKGSFSTLEIQRTEQGDSAMYLCASSPRIYEQYFGPGTRLTVT.

This chain joins TRBV12-3 or TRBV12-4 and TRBJ2-3; D remains ambiguous. V was cut by 3 bases and J by 2 bases, with 15 bases left in between. This CDR3 region has 16 residues. The CDR3 loop reads CASSFSGRWDTDTQYF. The DNA for the CDR3 is TGTGCCAGCAGTTTCTCTGGACGGTGGGACACAGATACGCAGTATTTT.

The rearrangement uses TRBV5-5 and TRBJ2-7; D might be TRBD2 (5 bases). Trimming removed 0 bases at V and 2 bases at J, with 9 bases between. Germline CDR1 and CDR2: SGHKS and YYEKEE (reference sequence). CDR3 length: 14 amino acids. CDR3 DNA sequence: TGTGCCAGCAGCTTGGTAAGGGAGCCCTACGAGCAGTACTTC. Its protein is CASSLVREPYEQYF.

V gene TRBV2 combines with J gene TRBJ2-7; D call uncertain. V lost 2 bases and J 9 bases, leaving 8 bases between the germline ends. The CDR3 runs 11 residues. CDR1 is SNHLY and CDR2 is FYNNEI in the germline V gene. The CDR3 DNA sequence: TGTGCCAGCAGTGAAATCCAGAGGCAGTACTTC. Protein sequence: CASSEIQRQYF.

This clonotype was detected only a few times. The rearrangement links TRBV5-4 to TRBJ2-2; 7 nucleotides line up with TRBD2. The V gene's germline CDR1 is SGHNT and CDR2 YYREEE (reference sequence). The CDR3 consists of 15 residues. The V and J ends lost 0 bases and 7 bases, in that order; junction bases with no gene match: 6. CDR3 nucleotide sequence: TGTGCCAGCAGCTTGGTTAGCGGGCCGATCGGGGAGCTGTTTTTT. Translation: CASSLVSGPIGELFF. The variable domain in full, completed from reference TRBV5-4 and TRBJ2-2, reads ETGVTQSPTHLIKTRGQQVTLRCSSQSGHNTVSWYQQALGQGPQFIFQYYREEENGRGNFPPRFSGLQFPNYSSELNVNALELDDSALYLCASSLVSGPIGELFFGEGSRLTVL.

The V call is TRBV5-1, the J call TRBJ2-2; D remains unclear. CDR1 and CDR2 (germline): SGHRS, YFSETQ. V dropped 0 bases and J dropped 7 bases, with 16 bases sitting between them. The CDR3 contains 16 residues. The CDR3 is CASSLAPTRTDGELFF. CDR3 DNA: TGCGCCAGCAGCTTGGCGCCCACGCGAACAGACGGGGAGCTGTTTTTT. The full variable domain, its missing parts supplied by reference TRBV5-1 and TRBJ2-2, is KAGVTQTPRYLIKTRGQQVTLSCSPISGHRSVSWYQQTPGQGLQFLFEYFSETQRNKGNFPGRFSGRQFSNSRSEMNVSTLELGDSALYLCASSLAPTRTDGELFFGEGSRLTVL.

The chain has TRBV12-3 or TRBV12-4 and TRBJ2-7; D uncertain. V was cut by 6 bases and J by 6 bases, with 18 bases left in between. The CDR3 has 14 amino acids. In nucleotides, the CDR3 is TGTGCCAGCAGCGGTGACTGGTCCTCGATCGAGCAGTACTTC. This encodes CASSGDWSSIEQYF.

This clonotype was recorded a few times. This chain uses TRBV5-1 with TRBJ1-3; unclear D gene. CDR1 and CDR2 (germline): SGHRS, YFSETQ. CDR3 size: 15 residues. V was cut by 1 base and J by 0 bases, with 8 bases left in between. CDR3 sequence reads: CASSLSGSSGNTIYF. The DNA of the CDR3 is TGCGCCAGCAGCTTGTCAGGTTCCTCTGGAAACACCATATATTTT.

Note on this clonotype: The junction does not match germline at one end; this may be a read error. The V gene is TRBV7-2, the J gene TRBJ2-1; D is undetermined. This CDR3 is built from 15 residues. CDR1 and CDR2 (germline): SGHTA, FQGNSA. CDR3: CASSAPSVWPPEPFF. The DNA of the CDR3 is TGTGCCAGCAGCGCGCCCTCGGTGTGGCCCCCTGAGCCGTTCTTC.

Turning to this clonotype: A read error may be the cause here, since a much bigger clone is one base away. The chain couples TRBV28 to TRBJ2-7, with 9 bases fitting TRBD1. V was clipped by 11 bases and J by 1 base; unmatched bases: 6. The CDR3 has 13 amino acids. Per germline, CDR1 MDHEN and CDR2 SYDVKM. CDR3 DNA: TGTGCCGGGGGACAGGGTGGATCCTACGAGCAGTACTTC. Its protein is CAGGQGGSYEQYF.

The chain joins TRBV9 to TRBJ2-1; 7 bases align to TRBD1. V lost 0 bases, J lost 9 bases, and 3 bases stayed unmatched. The germline gives CDR1 SGDLS, CDR2 YYNGEE. The CDR3 extends over 13 amino acids. CDR3: CASSVARGSEQFF. The CDR3 DNA follows: TGTGCCAGCAGCGTAGCCAGGGGGAGTGAGCAGTTCTTC.

The V gene is TRBV11-2, the J gene TRBJ2-7; 8 nucleotides line up with TRBD1. J lost 0 bases, V lost 5 bases, and 15 bases had no gene match. The V gene's germline CDR1 is SGHAT and CDR2 FQNNGV. CDR3 size: 18 residues. CDR3 sequence reads: CASSPYDARTGSSYEQYF. CDR3 DNA: TGTGCCAGCAGCCCTTACGACGCCAGGACAGGGAGCTCCTACGAGCAGTACTTC.

J is TRBJ2-7 and V is TRBV11-2; 8 bases fit TRBD1. This CDR3 is 14 amino acids long. The junction had 7 bases not matched to a gene; V was cut back by 4 bases and J by 5 bases. Germline-derived CDR1 and CDR2 are SGHAT and FQNNGV. The CDR3 loop reads CASSSDRVSHEQYF. The CDR3 DNA reads as TGTGCCAGCAGCTCGGACAGGGTGTCACACGAGCAGTACTTC.

This clonotype was detected only a few times. J is TRBJ1-2 and V is TRBV5-4; tentatively, D is TRBD1 (6 bases). Trimming removed 3 bases at V and 2 bases at J, with 14 bases between. The CDR3 extends over 15 amino acids. Germline CDR1 and CDR2: SGHNT and YYREEE (reference sequence). The CDR3 is CASSSDRIANYGYTF. CDR3 DNA sequence: TGTGCCAGCAGCTCGGACAGAATTGCCAACTATGGCTACACCTTC.

In this sample, this clonotype turned up a few times. The J gene is TRBJ1-1, the V gene TRBV10-3; 10 bases line up with TRBD1. This CDR3 has 14 amino acids. Unmatched junction bases numbered 8, after V lost 2 bases and J lost 11 bases. The germline CDR1 and CDR2 sequences are ENHRY and SYGVKD. For the CDR3, the DNA is TGTGCCATCAGTGAGCGAGACAGGGGGCTTGATGCTTTCTTT. This gives the protein CAISERDRGLDAFF.

This clonotype was recorded at least ten times. The chain couples TRBV6-5 to TRBJ2-2; unclear D gene. This CDR3 region has 13 residues. CDR1 is MNHEY and CDR2 is SVGAGI in the germline V gene. V lost 0 bases and J 5 bases, leaving 4 bases between the germline ends. The CDR3 protein is CASSYSTTGELFF. The DNA of the CDR3 is TGTGCCAGCAGTTACTCGACAACCGGGGAGCTGTTTTTT.

This clonotype has more than one count but fewer than ten. The chain has TRBV3-1 and TRBJ2-1, with 16 positions matching TRBD2. This CDR3 has 19 residues. Germline V CDR1 and CDR2: LGHDT, YNNKEL (reference sequence). V shed 2 bases and J 7 bases; nucleotides not matched to a gene: 11. The CDR3 is CASSQTIGTSGRVRNEQFF. DNA for the CDR3: TGTGCCAGCAGCCAAACGATCGGGACTAGCGGGAGGGTACGGAATGAGCAGTTCTTC.

V and J are TRBV4-1 and TRBJ1-6; 8 bases map to TRBD1. V trimming: 0 bases; J trimming: 7 bases; junction bases outside the gene matches: 5. CDR3 length: 16 residues. Per germline, CDR1 MGHRA and CDR2 YSYEKL. The CDR3 nucleotides are TGCGCCAGCAGCCAAGATTGGACAGGGATAAATTCACCCCTCCACTTT. Translation gives CASSQDWTGINSPLHF.

This sequence joins TRBV29-1 and TRBJ2-5; D is ambiguous. Between the trimmed V and J ends, which lost 4 bases and 2 bases, there was a span of 11 bases. The CDR3 extends over 13 amino acids. CDR1 is SQVTM, CDR2 ANQGSEA, per germline. The CDR3 loop is CSVGRGIQETQYF. DNA of the CDR3: TGCAGCGTTGGGAGAGGCATTCAAGAGACCCAGTACTTC.

Regarding this clonotype: Because the CDR3 is missing its conserved closing phenylalanine or tryptophan, this is likely a read error. The rearrangement uses TRBV7-9 and TRBJ2-1; 7 bases map to TRBD1. Germline V gene data show CDR1 as SEHNR and CDR2 as FQNEAQ (reference sequence). The CDR3 length is 16 residues. V gave up 3 bases and J gave up 0 bases; unmatched junction bases: 5. The CDR3 DNA is TGTGCCAGCAGCTTGGCGGCAGGGGGCTCCTACAATGAGCAGTTCTTG. It translates to CASSLAAGGSYNEQFL.

The V call is TRBV6-5, the J call TRBJ2-3, with D possibly being TRBD2 (5 bases). The CDR3 spans 17 residues. The V and J ends lost 0 bases and 3 bases respectively, with 16 bases between them. Germline CDR1 MNHEY, CDR2 SVGAGI. In DNA form, the CDR3 reads TGTGCCAGCAGTTACTCCCACGCGGACTGGCAAACAGATACGCAGTATTTT. Translation: CASSYSHADWQTDTQYF.

The chain recombines TRBV5-6 with TRBJ2-2; D remains unclear. V was shortened by 2 bases and J by 8 bases, with 10 bases between the two germline ends. The CDR3 is made up of 13 amino acids. Germline-derived CDR1 and CDR2 are SGHDT and YYEEEE. The CDR3 nucleotides are TGTGCCAGCAGCTTTGCACGATCTGGGGAGCTGTTTTTT. Its protein is CASSFARSGELFF.

This clonotype has a handful of counts. This sequence joins TRBV24-1 and TRBJ2-7; D gene ambiguous. From germline, CDR1 is KGHDR and CDR2 SFDVKD. The length of the CDR3 is 13 residues. The V gene lost 5 bases and the J gene lost 0 bases, with 7 bases spanning the gap. CDR3 region: CATSAPNSYEQYF. CDR3 in DNA: TGTGCCACCAGTGCCCCTAACTCCTACGAGCAGTACTTC.